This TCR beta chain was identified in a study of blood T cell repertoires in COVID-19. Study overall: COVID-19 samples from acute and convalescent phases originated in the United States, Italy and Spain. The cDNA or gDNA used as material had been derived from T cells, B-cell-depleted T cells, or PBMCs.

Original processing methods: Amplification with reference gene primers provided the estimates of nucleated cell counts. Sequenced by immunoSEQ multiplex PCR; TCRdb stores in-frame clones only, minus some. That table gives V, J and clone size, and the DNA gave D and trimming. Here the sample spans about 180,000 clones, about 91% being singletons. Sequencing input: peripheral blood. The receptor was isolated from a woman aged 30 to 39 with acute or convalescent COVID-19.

CDR3 sequence: CAWTSGAGDTIYF. Written as DNA, the CDR3 is TGTGCCTGGACCAGCGGGGCCGGGGACACCATATATTTT. The V gene is TRBV30, the J gene TRBJ1-3; D perhaps matches TRBD1 (5 bases). Germline values: CDR1 GTSNPN, CDR2 SVGIG (reference sequence). Deletions cut 4 bases from V and 8 bases from J, with 15 bases between. The CDR3 consists of 13 residues. Complete variable domain (other parts from reference TRBV30 and TRBJ1-3): SQTIHQWPATLVQPVGSPLSLECTVEGTSNPNLYWYRQAAGRGLQLLFYSVGIGQISSEVPQNLSASRPQDRQFILSSKKLLLSDSGFYLCAWTSGAGDTIYFGEGSWLTVV.